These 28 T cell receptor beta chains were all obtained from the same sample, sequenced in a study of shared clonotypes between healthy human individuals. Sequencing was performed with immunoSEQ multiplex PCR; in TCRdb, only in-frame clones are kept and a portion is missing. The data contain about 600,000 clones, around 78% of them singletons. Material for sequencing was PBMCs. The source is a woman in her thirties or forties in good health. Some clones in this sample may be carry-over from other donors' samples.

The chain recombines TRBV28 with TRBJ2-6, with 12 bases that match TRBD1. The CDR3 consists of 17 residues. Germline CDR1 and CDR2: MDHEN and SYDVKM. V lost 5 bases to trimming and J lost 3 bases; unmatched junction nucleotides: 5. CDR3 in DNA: TGTGCCAGCAGTGGCGGGACAGGGGGCTTTGGGGCCAACGTCCTGACTTTC. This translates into CASSGGTGGFGANVLTF.

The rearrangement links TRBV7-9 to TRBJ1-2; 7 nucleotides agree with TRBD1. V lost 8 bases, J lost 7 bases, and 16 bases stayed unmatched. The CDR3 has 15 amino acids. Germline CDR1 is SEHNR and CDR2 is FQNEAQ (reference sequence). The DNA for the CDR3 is TGTGCCAGCGGCTCCCGGGACAGTGCTTTTGGTGGCTACACCTTC. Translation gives CASGSRDSAFGGYTF.

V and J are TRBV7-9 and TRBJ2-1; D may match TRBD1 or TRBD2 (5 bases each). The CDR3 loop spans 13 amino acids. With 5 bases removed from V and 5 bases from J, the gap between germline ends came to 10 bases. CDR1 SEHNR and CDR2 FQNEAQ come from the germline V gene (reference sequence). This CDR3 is CASSQGTNNEQFF. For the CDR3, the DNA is TGTGCCAGCAGCCAAGGGACCAACAATGAGCAGTTCTTC.

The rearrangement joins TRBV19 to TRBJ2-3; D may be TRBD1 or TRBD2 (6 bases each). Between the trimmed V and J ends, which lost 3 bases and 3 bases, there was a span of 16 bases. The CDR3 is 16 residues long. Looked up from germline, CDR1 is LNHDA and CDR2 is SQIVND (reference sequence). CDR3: CASSIWGLARTDTQYF. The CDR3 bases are TGTGCCAGTAGTATTTGGGGGCTAGCGAGGACAGATACGCAGTATTTT.

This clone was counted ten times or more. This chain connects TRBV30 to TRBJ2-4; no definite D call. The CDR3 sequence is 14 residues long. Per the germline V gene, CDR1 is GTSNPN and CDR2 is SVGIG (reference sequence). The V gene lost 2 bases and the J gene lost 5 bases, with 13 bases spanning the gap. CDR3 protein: CAWSSRGRENIQYF. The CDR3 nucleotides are TGTGCCTGGAGTTCACGCGGACGGGAAAACATTCAGTACTTC.

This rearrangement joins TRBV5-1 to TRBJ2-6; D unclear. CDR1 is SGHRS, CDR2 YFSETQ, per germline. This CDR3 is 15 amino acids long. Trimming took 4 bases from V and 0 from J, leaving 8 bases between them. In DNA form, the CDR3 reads TGCGCCAGCAGCATTACAGTCTCTGGGGCCAACGTCCTGACTTTC. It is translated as CASSITVSGANVLTF.

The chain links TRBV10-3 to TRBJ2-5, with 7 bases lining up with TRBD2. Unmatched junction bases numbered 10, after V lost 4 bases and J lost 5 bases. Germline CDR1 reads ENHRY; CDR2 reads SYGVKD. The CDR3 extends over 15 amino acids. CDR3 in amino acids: CAISGLLGGSETQYF. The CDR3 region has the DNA TGTGCCATCAGTGGCCTTTTGGGAGGGAGTGAGACCCAGTACTTC.

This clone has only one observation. The CDR3 spells CASSLLHKYGYTF. The CDR3 DNA reads as TGTGCCAGCAGCTTGTTACATAAATATGGCTACACCTTC. This sequence joins TRBV5-4 and TRBJ1-2; no definite D call. The V gene's germline CDR1 is SGHNT and CDR2 YYREEE (reference sequence). The CDR3 covers 13 residues. The ends were cut back, 1 base at V and 5 bases at J, with 9 bases in the middle.

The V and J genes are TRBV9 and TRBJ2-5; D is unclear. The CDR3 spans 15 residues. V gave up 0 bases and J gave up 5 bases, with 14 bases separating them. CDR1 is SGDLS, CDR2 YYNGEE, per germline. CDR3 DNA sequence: TGTGCCAGCAGCGTAGGGAGAGGATCCAGCGAGACCCAGTACTTC. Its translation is CASSVGRGSSETQYF.

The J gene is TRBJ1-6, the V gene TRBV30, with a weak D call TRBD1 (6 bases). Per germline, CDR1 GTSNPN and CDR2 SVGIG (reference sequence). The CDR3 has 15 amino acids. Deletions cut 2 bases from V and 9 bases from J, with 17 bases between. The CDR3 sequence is CAWSLSGTLISPLHF. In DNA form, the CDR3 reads TGTGCCTGGAGTCTTTCCGGGACACTAATTTCACCCCTCCACTTT. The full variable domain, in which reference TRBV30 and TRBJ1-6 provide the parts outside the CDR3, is SQTIHQWPATLVQPVGSPLSLECTVEGTSNPNLYWYRQAAGRGLQLLFYSVGIGQISSEVPQNLSASRPQDRQFILSSKKLLLSDSGFYLCAWSLSGTLISPLHFGNGTRLTVT.

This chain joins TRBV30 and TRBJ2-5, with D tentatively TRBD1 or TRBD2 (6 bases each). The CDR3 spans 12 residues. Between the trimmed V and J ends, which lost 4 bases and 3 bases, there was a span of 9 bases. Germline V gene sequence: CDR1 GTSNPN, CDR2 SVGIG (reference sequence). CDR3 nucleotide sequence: TGTGCCTGGAAGGGGGGTAAAGAGACCCAGTACTTC. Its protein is CAWKGGKETQYF.

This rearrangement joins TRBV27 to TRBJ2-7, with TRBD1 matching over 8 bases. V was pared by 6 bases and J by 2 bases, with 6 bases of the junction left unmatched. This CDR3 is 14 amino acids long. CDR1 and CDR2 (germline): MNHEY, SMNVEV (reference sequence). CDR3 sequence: CASRPRQGPYEQYF. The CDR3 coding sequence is TGTGCCAGCAGACCTAGACAGGGGCCCTACGAGCAGTACTTC.

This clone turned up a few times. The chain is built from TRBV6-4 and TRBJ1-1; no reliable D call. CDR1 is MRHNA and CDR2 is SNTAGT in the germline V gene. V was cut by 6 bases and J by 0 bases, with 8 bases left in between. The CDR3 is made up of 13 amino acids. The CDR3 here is CASSHYMNTEAFF. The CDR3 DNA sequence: TGTGCCAGCAGCCATTATATGAACACTGAAGCTTTCTTT.

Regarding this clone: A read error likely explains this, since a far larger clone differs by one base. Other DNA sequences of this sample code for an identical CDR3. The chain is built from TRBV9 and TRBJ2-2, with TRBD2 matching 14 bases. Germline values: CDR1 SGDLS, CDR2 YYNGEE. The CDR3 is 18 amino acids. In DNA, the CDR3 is TGTGCCAGCTCCGGGGACAGGGGACTAGCGGGAGAGTCCGGAGAGCTGTTTTTT. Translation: CASSGDRGLAGESGELFF. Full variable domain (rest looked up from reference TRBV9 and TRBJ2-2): DSGVTQTPKHLITATGQRVTLRCSPRSGDLSVYWYQQSLDQGLQFLIQYYNGEERAKGNILERFSAQQFPDLHSELNLSSLELGDSALYFCASSGDRGLAGESGELFFGEGSRLTVL.

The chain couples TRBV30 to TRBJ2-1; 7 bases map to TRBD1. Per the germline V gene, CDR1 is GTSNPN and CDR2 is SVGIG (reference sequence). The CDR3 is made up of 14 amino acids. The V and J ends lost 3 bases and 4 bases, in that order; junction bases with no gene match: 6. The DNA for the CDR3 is TGTGCCTGGAGCCGACAGGGAACGTACAATGAGCAGTTCTTC. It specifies CAWSRQGTYNEQFF.

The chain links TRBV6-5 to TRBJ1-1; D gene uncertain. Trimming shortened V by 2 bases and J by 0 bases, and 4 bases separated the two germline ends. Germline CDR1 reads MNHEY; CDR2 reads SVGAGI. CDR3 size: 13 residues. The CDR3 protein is CASSYRMNTEAFF. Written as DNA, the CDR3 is TGTGCCAGCAGTTACCGTATGAACACTGAAGCTTTCTTT.

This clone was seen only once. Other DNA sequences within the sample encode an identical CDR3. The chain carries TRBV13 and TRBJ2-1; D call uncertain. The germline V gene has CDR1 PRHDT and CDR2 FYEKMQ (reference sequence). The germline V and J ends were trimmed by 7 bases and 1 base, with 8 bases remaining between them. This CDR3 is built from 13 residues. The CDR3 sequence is CASKVGSYNEQFF. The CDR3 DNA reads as TGTGCCAGCAAAGTAGGGTCCTACAATGAGCAGTTCTTC.

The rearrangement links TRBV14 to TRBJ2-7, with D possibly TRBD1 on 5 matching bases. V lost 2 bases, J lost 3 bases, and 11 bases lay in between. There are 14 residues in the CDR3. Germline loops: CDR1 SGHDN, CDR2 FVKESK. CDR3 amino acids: CASSQFSGNYEQYF. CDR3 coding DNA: TGTGCCAGCAGCCAATTTTCAGGGAACTACGAGCAGTACTTC.

Here the CDR3 DNA reads TGTGCCAGTAGTATGAGGGGGAATCAGCCCCAGCATTTT. Translation gives CASSMRGNQPQHF. The V and J genes are TRBV19 and TRBJ1-5, with D possibly matching TRBD1 (6 bases). The CDR3 loop spans 13 amino acids. The V end lost 3 bases, the J end lost 4 bases, and 7 bases lay between the germline ends. Germline lookup yields CDR1 LNHDA and CDR2 SQIVND (reference sequence).

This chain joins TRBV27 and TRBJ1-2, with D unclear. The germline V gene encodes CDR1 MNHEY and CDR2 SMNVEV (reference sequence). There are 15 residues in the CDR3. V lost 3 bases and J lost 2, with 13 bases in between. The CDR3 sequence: CASSFLTTGNYGYTF. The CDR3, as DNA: TGTGCCAGCAGTTTCCTAACGACGGGAAACTATGGCTACACCTTC.

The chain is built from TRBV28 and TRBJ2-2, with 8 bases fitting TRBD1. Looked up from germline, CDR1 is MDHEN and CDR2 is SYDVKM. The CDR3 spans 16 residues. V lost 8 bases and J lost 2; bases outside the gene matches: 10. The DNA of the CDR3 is TGTGCCAGCTCTCCTCCGGGACAGGTTAACACCGGGGAGCTGTTTTTT. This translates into CASSPPGQVNTGELFF.

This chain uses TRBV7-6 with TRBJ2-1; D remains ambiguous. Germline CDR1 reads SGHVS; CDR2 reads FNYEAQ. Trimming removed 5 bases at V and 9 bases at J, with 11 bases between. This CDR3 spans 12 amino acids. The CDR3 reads CASSTRLREQFF. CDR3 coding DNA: TGTGCCAGCAGCACCAGACTCCGTGAGCAGTTCTTC.

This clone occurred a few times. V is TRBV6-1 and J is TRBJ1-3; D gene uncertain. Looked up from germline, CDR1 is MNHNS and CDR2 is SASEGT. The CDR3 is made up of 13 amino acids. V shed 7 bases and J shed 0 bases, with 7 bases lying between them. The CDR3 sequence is CASTPYSGNTIYF. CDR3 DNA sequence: TGTGCCAGCACCCCATACTCTGGAAACACCATATATTTT.

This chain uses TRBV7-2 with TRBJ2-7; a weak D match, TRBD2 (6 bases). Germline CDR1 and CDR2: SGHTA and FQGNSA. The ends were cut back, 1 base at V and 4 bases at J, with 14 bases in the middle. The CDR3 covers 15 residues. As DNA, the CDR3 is TGTGCCAGCAGCTTAGGCGGGGCCCAAAGGTACGAGCAGTACTTC. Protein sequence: CASSLGGAQRYEQYF.

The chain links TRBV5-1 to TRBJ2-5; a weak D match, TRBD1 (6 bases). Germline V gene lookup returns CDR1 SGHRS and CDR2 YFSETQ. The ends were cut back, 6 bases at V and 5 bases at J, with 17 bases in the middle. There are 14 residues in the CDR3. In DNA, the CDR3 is TGCGCCAGCACCACACAGGGAAGATGGGAGACCCAGTACTTC. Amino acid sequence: CASTTQGRWETQYF.

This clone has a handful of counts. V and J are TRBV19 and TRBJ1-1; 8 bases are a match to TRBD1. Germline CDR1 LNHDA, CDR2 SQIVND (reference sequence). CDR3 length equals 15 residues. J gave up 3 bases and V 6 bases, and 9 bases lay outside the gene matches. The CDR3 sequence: CASSIGTGPYTEAFF. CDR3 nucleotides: TGTGCCAGTAGCATCGGGACAGGTCCGTACACTGAAGCTTTCTTT.

CDR3 loop: CASSSGQIQETQYF. The DNA of the CDR3 is TGCGCCAGCAGTTCCGGACAGATCCAAGAGACCCAGTACTTC. The chain carries TRBV5-1 and TRBJ2-5; a weak D match, TRBD1 (6 bases). The CDR3 length is 14 residues. Germline CDR1 and CDR2: SGHRS and YFSETQ. Deletions cut 5 bases from V and 1 base from J, with 12 bases between.

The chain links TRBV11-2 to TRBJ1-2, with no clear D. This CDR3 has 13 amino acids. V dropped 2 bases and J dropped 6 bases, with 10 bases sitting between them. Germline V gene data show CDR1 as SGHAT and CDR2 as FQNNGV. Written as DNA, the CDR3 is TGTGCCAGCAGCTTAACTGGGAGAGATGGCTACACCTTC. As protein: CASSLTGRDGYTF.